This T cell receptor (beta chain) was identified in a study of a mutant IDH1 vaccine in newly diagnosed glioma. In the case of this clone: Its antigen remains unidentified.

Time point here: week 23, last vaccination. Vaccinated patients received 300 ug of mutant IDH1 20-mer peptide per dose, with topical imiquimod. The table came from immunoSEQ multiplex PCR; TCRdb's copy has only in-frame clones and leaves some out. The data hold about 60,000 clones, with about 90% observed a single time. Here the sequenced sample was PBMCs, taken from a glioma patient whose treatment included an IDH1 peptide vaccine. This TCR derives from a man aged 40-49 years with glioma.

The CDR3 loop reads CASSRLIGLGETQYF. CDR3 in DNA: TGTGCCAGCAGCCGCCTCATCGGACTAGGGGAGACCCAGTACTTC. The chain is built from TRBV14 and TRBJ2-5; 7 bases map to TRBD2. The CDR3 contains 15 residues. Unmatched junction bases numbered 10, after V lost 4 bases and J lost 5 bases. CDR1 SGHDN and CDR2 FVKESK come from the germline V gene.